The subject of this entry is one TCR beta chain. The antigen is unknown. A read error may account for a junction end that differs from germline. Someone pulled total RNA out of unfractionated whole blood. The study used a library that attached unique molecular identifiers to individual cDNA molecules. TCRdb recomputed calls from the 5' RACE reads with MiXCR, one row per CDR3 protein. Of about 110,000 distinct CDR3 sequences listed, around 20% are singletons. This sample is drawn from a study of human T cells and chemical hapten exposure. The study's findings and limits: With regard to DPC sensitization, TCRs above 1 in 1000 frequency did not change.

This CDR3 comprises 12 residues. The germline V gene encodes CDR1 MDHEN and CDR2 SYDVKM. This clonotype originated in a human donor in good health. The chain employs TRBV28 and TRBJ1-2; D ambiguous. The DNA of the CDR3 is TGTGCCAGCAGAACGACAACCTATGGCGACACCTTC. Protein sequence: CASRTTTYGDTF.